The rows below give T cell receptor beta chains drawn from one sample of a study of blood T cell repertoires in COVID-19. Clones were sequenced by immunoSEQ multiplex PCR, and TCRdb holds only the in-frame ones, with some missing. Among fewer than 120,000 clones, roughly 82% were seen once, and the ten largest hold 15% to 20%. Sequenced sample: peripheral blood. Every receptor here comes from a woman aged 55 to 70 with acute or convalescent COVID-19. CDR3s include the opening cysteine and the closing phenylalanine or tryptophan. The D gene is left open where the match is weak. Only part of the rows carry a size: once, few, many, or a class if the clone is expanded.

-	-	TRBV5-4	TRBJ2-5	CASSRRRAQETQYF	TGTGCCAGCAGCAGACGCAGGGCTCAAGAGACCCAGTACTTC
-	-	TRBV28	TRBJ2-7	CASSRNRLRYSYEQYF	TGTGCCAGCAGTCGAAACAGGCTCCGCTACTCCTACGAGCAGTACTTC
-	-	TRBV4-2	TRBJ1-3	CASSQDPQVGNTIYF	TGTGCCAGCAGCCAAGACCCCCAGGTTGGAAACACCATATATTTT
-	-	TRBV12-2	TRBJ2-7	CASRMGQGAYEQYF	TGTGCAAGTCGCATGGGGCAGGGGGCCTACGAGCAGTACTTC
-	TRBD1	TRBV20-1	TRBJ1-5	CSASRGQDSNQPQHF	TGCAGTGCTAGTCGTGGACAGGATAGCAATCAGCCCCAGCATTTT
-	TRBD1	TRBV4-2	TRBJ2-7	CASSQGSTKRQGGPGEQYF	TGTGCCAGCAGCCAAGGGAGCACGAAGCGACAGGGCGGTCCGGGCGAGCAGTACTTC
once	-	TRBV7-8	TRBJ1-1	CASSLEPRDTEAFF	TGTGCCAGCAGCTTAGAGCCTCGCGACACTGAAGCTTTCTTT
-	-	TRBV5-1	TRBJ1-5	CASSLVGDSNQPQHF	TGCGCCAGCAGCTTGGTAGGGGATAGCAATCAGCCCCAGCATTTT
-	TRBD1	TRBV9	TRBJ1-1	CASSVVLGEQGRAFF	TGTGCCAGCAGCGTAGTTTTGGGGGAACAGGGGCGGGCTTTCTTT
-	-	TRBV19	TRBJ2-1	CASSIGQAPNEQFF	TGTGCCAGTAGTATAGGACAGGCCCCCAATGAGCAGTTCTTC
once	-	TRBV6-5	TRBJ1-6	CASSYPGPNSPLHF	TGTGCCAGCAGTTACCCCGGTCCAAATTCACCCCTCCACTTT
-	-	TRBV5-1	TRBJ2-3	CASSSLLSTDTQYF	TGCGCCAGCAGCTCACTACTTAGCACAGATACGCAGTATTTT
-	-	TRBV5-5	TRBJ2-5	CASSFQGSQETQYF	TGTGCCAGCAGCTTTCAGGGCTCTCAAGAGACCCAGTACTTC
-	-	TRBV4-3	TRBJ2-7	CASSQTSQGGPYEQYF	TGCGCCAGCAGCCAAACGTCCCAGGGAGGTCCCTACGAGCAGTACTTC
-	TRBD1	TRBV7-9	TRBJ1-6	CASSRGTGERSSPLHF	TGTGCCAGCAGCCGCGGGACAGGGGAACGCTCTTCACCCCTCCACTTT
-	TRBD1	TRBV29-1	TRBJ1-1	CSADRSTEAFF	TGCAGTGCGGACAGGTCAACGGAGGCTTTCTTT
-	-	TRBV18	TRBJ1-1	CASHGGAGTEAFF	TGTGCCAGCCATGGGGGCGCGGGCACTGAAGCTTTCTTT
-	TRBD1	TRBV4-2	TRBJ1-6	CASSQDGTGSSPLHF	TGTGCCAGCAGCCAGGACGGGACAGGGTCTTCACCCCTCCACTTT
-	-	TRBV6-6	TRBJ1-1	CASILGVMKPEAFF	TGTGCCAGCATTTTAGGAGTCATGAAGCCTGAAGCTTTCTTT
-	-	TRBV6-5	TRBJ1-1	CASSQGLRAEAFF	TGTGCCAGCAGTCAGGGTCTAAGAGCGGAAGCTTTCTTT
-	TRBD1	TRBV11-3	TRBJ2-3	CASSKDRGQDTQYF	TGTGCCAGCAGCAAGGACAGGGGGCAAGATACGCAGTATTTT
-	-	TRBV4-1	TRBJ1-3	CASSLDRAGYTIYF	TGCGCCAGCAGCCTCGACAGAGCTGGCTACACCATATATTTT
-	-	TRBV10-3	TRBJ1-2	CAISLQVGYGYTF	TGTGCCATCAGCCTACAGGTGGGCTATGGCTACACCTTC
once	TRBD1	TRBV12-5	TRBJ2-7	CASGSPGTGAYF	TGTGCTAGTGGTTCCCCTGGAACAGGGGCCTACTTC
few	TRBD2	TRBV2	TRBJ2-1	CASRLAGEYNEQFF	TGTGCCAGCAGACTAGCGGGGGAGTACAATGAGCAGTTCTTC
-	-	TRBV28	TRBJ1-2	CASSLSFSFQGGDNYGYTF	TGTGCCAGCAGTTTATCCTTCAGTTTTCAGGGTGGAGATAACTATGGCTACACCTTC
-	-	TRBV7-2	TRBJ2-3	CASSKQGGASTDTQYF	TGTGCCAGCAGCAAACAAGGGGGGGCTAGCACAGATACGCAGTATTTT
-	-	TRBV2	TRBJ1-1	CASSPGVRMGTEAFF	TGTGCCAGCTCCCCAGGGGTAAGGATGGGCACTGAAGCTTTCTTT
-	-	TRBV6-2/TRBV6-3	TRBJ1-5	CASSSGAYSNQPQHF	TGTGCCAGCAGCTCGGGAGCTTATAGCAATCAGCCCCAGCATTTT
-	-	TRBV10-3	TRBJ2-6	CAISDRQGTLFSGANVLTF	TGTGCCATCAGTGACCGCCAAGGGACTCTTTTCTCTGGGGCCAACGTCCTGACTTTC
-	-	TRBV27	TRBJ1-1	CASSFGDGTEAFF	TGTGCCAGCAGTTTCGGGGATGGCACTGAAGCTTTCTTT
-	-	TRBV4-1	TRBJ2-7	CASSQAVQRSYEQYF	TGCGCCAGCAGCCAAGCGGTCCAGCGTTCCTACGAGCAGTACTTC
-	TRBD1	TRBV9	TRBJ2-7	CASSVAAGGWYEQYF	TGTGCCAGCAGCGTAGCGGCAGGGGGCTGGTACGAGCAGTACTTC
-	TRBD1	TRBV24-1	TRBJ1-1	CATSDGQGGEAFF	TGTGCCACCAGTGATGGACAGGGCGGTGAAGCTTTCTTT
-	-	TRBV4-1	TRBJ2-5	CASSQDRLSRETQYF	TGCGCCAGCAGCCAAGATCGGCTCTCGCGGGAGACCCAGTACTTC
-	-	TRBV5-1	TRBJ1-6	CASSLKGAYDSPLHF	TGCGCCAGCAGCTTGAAAGGGGCGTATGATTCACCCCTCCACTTT
-	TRBD1	TRBV2	TRBJ1-2	CASRPGGWGGYTF	TGTGCCAGCAGGCCAGGGGGATGGGGTGGCTACACCTTC
once	TRBD1	TRBV5-5	TRBJ1-6	CASSLRGQSSYNSPLHF	TGTGCCAGCAGCTTGCGGGGACAGTCCTCCTATAATTCACCCCTCCACTTT
once	TRBD1	TRBV5-6	TRBJ1-4	CASSSTGTGVEKLFF	TGTGCCAGCAGCTCGACCGGGACAGGGGTAGAAAAACTGTTTTTT
-	TRBD1	TRBV19	TRBJ1-2	CASISGGPGNYGYTF	TGTGCCAGTATTTCAGGGGGCCCGGGGAACTATGGCTACACCTTC
-	-	TRBV5-4	TRBJ1-2	CASSLFSAGGYTF	TGTGCCAGCAGCTTGTTCTCAGCGGGGGGCTACACCTTC
-	-	TRBV9	TRBJ1-1	CASSVYGVETEAFF	TGTGCCAGCAGCGTATACGGGGTGGAAACTGAAGCTTTCTTT
few	-	TRBV12-3/TRBV12-4	TRBJ1-1	CASRLMETEAFF	TGTGCCAGCAGATTAATGGAGACTGAAGCTTTCTTT
-	TRBD1	TRBV7-9	TRBJ2-1	CASSIRSGGSEQFF	TGTGCCAGCAGCATAAGATCAGGGGGTAGTGAGCAGTTCTTC
-	-	TRBV2	TRBJ1-5	CASSFGQNQPQHF	TGTGCCAGCAGTTTTGGGCAGAATCAGCCCCAGCATTTT
-	-	TRBV6-5	TRBJ1-4	CASSYSIADSNEKLFF	TGTGCCAGCAGTTACTCGATCGCAGATTCCAATGAAAAACTGTTTTTT
-	-	TRBV4-3	TRBJ1-4	CASSHNAAMREKLFF	TGCGCCAGCAGCCACAACGCAGCAATGAGGGAAAAACTGTTTTTT
-	-	TRBV5-1	TRBJ2-7	CASSPAGGTTYEQYF	TGCGCCAGCAGCCCTGCAGGGGGGACGACCTACGAGCAGTACTTC
-	-	TRBV19	TRBJ1-1	CASSMGWERMNTEAFF	TGTGCCAGTAGTATGGGCTGGGAGCGCATGAACACTGAAGCTTTCTTT
few	-	TRBV12-2	TRBJ2-5	CASRLAYSAGGLETQYF	TGTGCAAGTCGCTTAGCGTATTCTGCCGGGGGGTTAGAGACCCAGTACTTC
-	TRBD2	TRBV10-2	TRBJ2-5	CASSGLAGDLGTQYF	TGCGCCAGCAGTGGTTTAGCGGGGGATTTGGGGACCCAGTACTTC
few	-	TRBV5-1	TRBJ1-3	CASSSVEGGYRNTIYF	TGCGCCAGCAGCTCCGTTGAGGGGGGGTATCGAAACACCATATATTTT
-	-	TRBV5-6	TRBJ2-2	CASSLGALNTGELFF	TGTGCCAGCAGCTTGGGGGCCTTGAACACCGGGGAGCTGTTTTTT